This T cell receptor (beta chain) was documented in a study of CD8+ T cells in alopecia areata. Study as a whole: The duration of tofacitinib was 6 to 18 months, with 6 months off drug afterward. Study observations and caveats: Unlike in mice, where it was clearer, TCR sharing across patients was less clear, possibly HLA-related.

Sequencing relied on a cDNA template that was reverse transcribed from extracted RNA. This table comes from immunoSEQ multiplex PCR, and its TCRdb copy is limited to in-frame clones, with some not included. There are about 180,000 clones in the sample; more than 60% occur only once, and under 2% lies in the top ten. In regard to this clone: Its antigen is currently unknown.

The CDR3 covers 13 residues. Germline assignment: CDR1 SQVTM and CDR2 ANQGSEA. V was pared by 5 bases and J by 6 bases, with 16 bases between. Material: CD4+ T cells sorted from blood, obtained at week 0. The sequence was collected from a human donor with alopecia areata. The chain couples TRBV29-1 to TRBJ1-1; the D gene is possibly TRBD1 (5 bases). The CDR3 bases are TGCAGCGTTCTAACACTCTTAGGGGCTGAAGCTTTCTTT. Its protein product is CSVLTLLGAEAFF.